Listed below are T cell receptor beta chains from one sample, sequenced in a study of breast tumors, draining lymph nodes, adjacent tissues. TCRdb passed the multiplex PCR reads through MiXCR, listing each CDR3 protein once. The table lists 180,000 or so distinct CDR3 sequences, 31% of them singletons. Specimen: axillary lymph node tissue. These TCRs come from a female donor with breast cancer. Some clones in this sample may be carry-over from other donors' samples. The CDR3 runs from the conserved cysteine through the conserved F or W. Each record gives: D gene, clone size, J gene, V gene, CDR3 DNA, CDR3 protein. The D gene is left open where the match is weak. Size is omitted from some rows. Given values are once, few, many or a class for expanded clones.

-	many	TRBJ2-5	TRBV11-2	TGTGCCAGCAGCCCCCAAGATCACCAGACCCAGTACTTC	CASSPQDHQTQYF
TRBD1	once	TRBJ1-6	TRBV20-1	TGCAGTGCCAAACAGGGGGGGGATCACCCCCTCCACTTT	CSAKQGGDHPLHF
TRBD1	few	TRBJ1-5	TRBV6-2/TRBV6-3	TGTGCCAGCAGTCACTCGACAGGGGGTAATCAGCCCCAGCATTTT	CASSHSTGGNQPQHF
-	few	TRBJ2-1	TRBV29-1	TGCAGCGTTGTTTACTACTTAGGGGCCTACAATGAGCAGTTCTTC	CSVVYYLGAYNEQFF
-	many	TRBJ2-5	TRBV5-5	TGTGCCAGCAGCTTAATTGGCAGGGGCCGCCAAGAGACCCAGTACTTC	CASSLIGRGRQETQYF
TRBD1	-	TRBJ2-5	TRBV20-1	TGCAGTGCGACCCTACAGGGGGAGCAGGGGCCCCAGTACTTC	CSATLQGEQGPQYF
-	many	TRBJ2-7	TRBV6-2/TRBV6-3	TGTGCCAGCAGTAACCCCGGGGAACAGCAGTACTTC	CASSNPGEQQYF
-	-	TRBJ1-5	TRBV2	TGTGCCAGCAGTGGCACAACCGGATTCGGAGAGACCCAGCATTTT	CASSGTTGFGETQHF
TRBD1	-	TRBJ1-2	TRBV5-6	TGTGCCAGCAGCGTGACAGGGATGGTCTATGGCTACACCTTC	CASSVTGMVYGYTF
-	many	TRBJ2-7	TRBV7-2	TGTGCCAGCAGCTTAGAGGGGCTAGTCGACTACGAGCAGTACTTC	CASSLEGLVDYEQYF
TRBD2	-	TRBJ2-1	TRBV2	TGTGCCAGCAGTGAAAAGGGTATTAGCGGGTTTGGCTACAATGAGCAGTTCTTC	CASSEKGISGFGYNEQFF
-	-	TRBJ1-3	TRBV2	TGTGCCAGCATGGCTAGCAGGGAGGACACCATATATTTT	CASMASREDTIYF
-	many	TRBJ2-1	TRBV7-2	TGTGCCAGCAGCTTAGACTGGGGCCCATATGAGCAGTTCTTC	CASSLDWGPYEQFF
TRBD1	many	TRBJ2-1	TRBV28	TGTGCCAGCAGTGGGACAGGGGAGTTCAATGAGCAGTTCTTC	CASSGTGEFNEQFF
TRBD2	few	TRBJ2-3	TRBV6-6	TGTGCCAGCAGTCACTCGGGAGGGGCCACAGATACGCAGTATTTT	CASSHSGGATDTQYF
TRBD1	-	TRBJ2-5	TRBV7-6	TGTGCCAGCAGCTTAGGGACAGGGGGGAATAAAGAGACCCAGTACTTC	CASSLGTGGNKETQYF
TRBD1	-	TRBJ1-2	TRBV11-2	TGTGCCAGCAGCCTGACCGGACAGGACTCGAACTATGGCTACACCTTC	CASSLTGQDSNYGYTF
TRBD2	-	TRBJ2-2	TRBV5-1	TGCGCCAGCAGCTTCTCGACTAGCGGGGGGCCCACCGGGGGGCTGTTTTTT	CASSFSTSGGPTGGLFF